A single sample is the source of the 11 T cell receptor beta chains below, sequenced in a study of siplizumab effects on memory and regulatory T cells. Profiled with immunoSEQ multiplex PCR; TCRdb holds only in-frame clones, not every one. The sample has 95,000 to 100,000 clones, approximately 91% seen once. Sequences were obtained from non-Treg CD4+ T cells sorted from blood. These receptors were obtained from a human donor in good health.

The J gene is TRBJ2-1, the V gene TRBV9; D gene uncertain. V lost 0 bases to trimming and J lost 0 bases, with 7 bases between them. The germline CDR1 and CDR2 sequences are SGDLS and YYNGEE. This CDR3 contains 15 residues. In nucleotides, the CDR3 is TGTGCCAGCAGCGTAGAGGCCCCCTCCTACAATGAGCAGTTCTTC. The encoded protein is CASSVEAPSYNEQFF.

The CDR3 bases are TGCGCCAGCAGCCGGGGGACAGGGGGAAATCAGCCCCAGCATTTT. It translates to CASSRGTGGNQPQHF. The V gene is TRBV4-1, the J gene TRBJ1-5; TRBD1 matches at 11 bases. This CDR3 contains 15 residues. Germline V gene sequence: CDR1 MGHRA, CDR2 YSYEKL. V shed 4 bases, J shed 4 bases, and the junction held 3 bases outside the gene matches.

This clone was seen only once. V and J are TRBV27 and TRBJ1-2; 7 bases line up with TRBD1. This CDR3 contains 14 residues. Germline V gene sequence: CDR1 MNHEY, CDR2 SMNVEV (reference sequence). The J segment lost 2 bases and the V segment lost 5 bases, leaving 5 bases of the junction unmatched. The CDR3 loop reads CASSLHRGNYGYTF. DNA for the CDR3: TGTGCCAGCAGTCTCCACAGGGGAAACTATGGCTACACCTTC.

The rearrangement uses TRBV29-1 and TRBJ1-1; TRBD1 aligns across 10 bases. This CDR3 contains 17 residues. Germline assignment: CDR1 SQVTM and CDR2 ANQGSEA. Unmatched junction bases numbered 13, after V lost 4 bases and J lost 2 bases. The DNA of the CDR3 is TGCAGCGTTGGTACTCCGGGACAGGGGATTAGAAACACTGAAGCTTTCTTT. Translated, it gives CSVGTPGQGIRNTEAFF.

The chain employs TRBV30 and TRBJ2-4, with unresolved D. Germline CDR1 and CDR2: GTSNPN and SVGIG (reference sequence). With 2 bases removed from V and 7 bases from J, the gap between germline ends came to 9 bases. The CDR3 spans 12 residues. CDR3 sequence: CAWSSPANIQYF. Written as DNA, the CDR3 is TGTGCCTGGAGTTCCCCCGCGAACATTCAGTACTTC. Drawing the rest from reference TRBV30 and TRBJ2-4, the complete variable domain is SQTIHQWPATLVQPVGSPLSLECTVEGTSNPNLYWYRQAAGRGLQLLFYSVGIGQISSEVPQNLSASRPQDRQFILSSKKLLLSDSGFYLCAWSSPANIQYFGAGTRLSVL.

The chain couples TRBV5-1 to TRBJ2-5; weak D call: TRBD2 (7 bases). Trimming left V 0 bases short and J 2 bases short, with 14 bases between. Germline CDR1 and CDR2: SGHRS and YFSETQ. This CDR3 contains 16 residues. The CDR3 DNA follows: TGCGCCAGCAGCTTGGCGGGGGGCCGGGGACAAGAGACCCAGTACTTC. It codes for CASSLAGGRGQETQYF.

The rearrangement links TRBV5-1 to TRBJ2-7; D not resolved. This CDR3 region has 15 residues. V dropped 0 bases and J dropped 6 bases, with 16 bases sitting between them. Germline V gene data show CDR1 as SGHRS and CDR2 as YFSETQ. CDR3 amino acids: CASSLAGGVGFEQYF. Written as DNA, the CDR3 is TGCGCCAGCAGCTTGGCCGGCGGAGTGGGGTTCGAGCAGTACTTC.

The V gene is TRBV27, the J gene TRBJ1-2; D might be TRBD1 (6 bases). CDR3 size: 15 residues. V dropped 1 base and J dropped 4 bases, with 13 bases sitting between them. The germline V gene encodes CDR1 MNHEY and CDR2 SMNVEV (reference sequence). Here the CDR3 reads CASSLYPPTGYGYTF. Here the CDR3 DNA reads TGTGCCAGCAGTTTATACCCCCCGACAGGCTATGGCTACACCTTC.

The chain combines TRBV4-1 with TRBJ2-1; perhaps TRBD2 as D (5 bases). Deletions cut 0 bases from V and 0 bases from J, with 9 bases between. This CDR3 region has 16 residues. CDR1 and CDR2 (germline): MGHRA, YSYEKL. CDR3 sequence: CASSQDRTSSYNEQFF. For the CDR3, the DNA is TGCGCCAGCAGCCAAGATCGAACTAGCTCCTACAATGAGCAGTTCTTC.

V gene TRBV2 combines with J gene TRBJ2-5; D uncertain. The germline gives CDR1 SNHLY, CDR2 FYNNEI. The CDR3 runs to 11 residues. V lost 6 bases and J 2 bases, leaving 4 bases between the germline ends. In DNA form, the CDR3 reads TGTGCCAGCAGAGATCAAGAGACCCAGTACTTC. Protein: CASRDQETQYF.

The sample holds one count of this clone. This sequence joins TRBV29-1 and TRBJ2-3; D may match TRBD1 or TRBD2 (5 bases each). The CDR3 is 15 amino acids. V lost 2 bases to trimming and J lost 4 bases, with 16 bases between them. Germline assignment: CDR1 SQVTM and CDR2 ANQGSEA. The CDR3 protein is CSVESLWGYADTQYF. The DNA for the CDR3 is TGCAGCGTTGAAAGTCTGTGGGGGTATGCAGATACGCAGTATTTT.